This entry is about one T cell receptor (beta chain). Its antigen remains unidentified. The sample comes from a study of T cell responses to AZD1222 COVID-19 vaccine. Overall study results and limits: Most donors were white British, females outnumbered males, and clonal diversity was possibly underestimated.

Libraries were prepared by immunoSEQ multiplex PCR; TCRdb keeps only in-frame clonotypes and omits some of them. Among some 81,000 clones, about 86% were seen once, and the ten largest hold less than 6.5%. The CDR3 is made up of 15 amino acids. Germline CDR1 and CDR2: MGHRA and YSYEKL. Trimming cost V 5 bases and J 2 bases; bases outside gene matches: 8. The sequence derives from an adult who received the AZD1222 COVID-19 vaccine. This chain connects TRBV4-1 to TRBJ2-7; TRBD1 matches 8 bases. This material consisted of peripheral blood, taken 28 days after the second AZD1222 dose. The CDR3 sequence is CASSGSGQGAYEQYF. The DNA for the CDR3 is TGCGCCAGCAGCGGAAGCGGACAGGGAGCCTACGAGCAGTACTTC.